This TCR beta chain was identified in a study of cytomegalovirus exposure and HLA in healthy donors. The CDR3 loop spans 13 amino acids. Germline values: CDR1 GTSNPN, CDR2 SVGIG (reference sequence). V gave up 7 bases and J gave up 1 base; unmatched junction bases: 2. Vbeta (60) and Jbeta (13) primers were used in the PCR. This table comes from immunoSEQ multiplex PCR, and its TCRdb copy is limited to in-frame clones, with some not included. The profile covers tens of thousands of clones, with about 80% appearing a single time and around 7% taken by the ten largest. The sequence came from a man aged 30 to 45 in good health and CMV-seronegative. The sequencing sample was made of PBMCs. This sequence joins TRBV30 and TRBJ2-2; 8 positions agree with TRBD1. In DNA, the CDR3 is TGTGCCTCGGGGACAGGGAACACCGGGGAGCTGTTTTTT. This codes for CASGTGNTGELFF.